These 10 T cell receptor beta chains originate from one sample sequenced in a study of blood T cell repertoires in COVID-19. Profiling relied on immunoSEQ multiplex PCR, and the TCRdb table lists in-frame clones only, not all of them. The data show roughly 190,000 clones, more than 75% seen once. The sequenced material came from peripheral blood. The receptors here all came from a man younger than 35 with active or convalescent COVID-19.

This clone was seen only once. The chain couples TRBV11-3 to TRBJ2-7, with D tentatively TRBD2 (6 bases). This CDR3 region has 15 residues. Germline CDR1 SGHNT, CDR2 YENEEA. V dropped 3 bases and J dropped 2 bases, with 14 bases sitting between them. CDR3 amino acids: CASSFYYPGAYEQYF. In DNA form, the CDR3 reads TGTGCCAGCAGCTTCTATTATCCGGGGGCCTACGAGCAGTACTTC.

The chain is built from TRBV5-1 and TRBJ2-1, with D possibly matching TRBD2 (6 bases). Germline-derived CDR1 and CDR2 are SGHRS and YFSETQ. V was clipped by 2 bases and J by 8 bases, with 8 bases between them. The CDR3 runs to 12 residues. Here the CDR3 reads CASSFTGDEQFF. CDR3 sequence (DNA): TGCGCCAGCAGCTTTACGGGGGATGAGCAGTTCTTC.

The V call is TRBV24-1, the J call TRBJ2-1, with 9 bases aligning to TRBD1. The J segment lost 8 bases and the V segment lost 1 base, leaving 5 bases of the junction unmatched. The germline gives CDR1 KGHDR, CDR2 SFDVKD. The CDR3 spans 15 residues. CDR3 sequence: CATSDFPTGGYEQFF. In nucleotides, the CDR3 is TGTGCCACCAGTGATTTCCCGACAGGGGGATATGAGCAGTTCTTC.

This chain links TRBV7-9 with TRBJ1-1; 7 bases map to TRBD1. Germline CDR1 reads SEHNR; CDR2 reads FQNEAQ (reference sequence). The CDR3 has 19 residues. Trimming at V came to 0 bases and at J to 6 bases, leaving 19 bases not matched to a gene. CDR3 in DNA: TGTGCCAGCAGCTTAGCGCAGGCAGGGGGTCTGGGCAGGCCGGCTGAAGCTTTCTTT. This sequence encodes CASSLAQAGGLGRPAEAFF.

The chain has TRBV7-2 and TRBJ1-6; TRBD1 aligns across 8 bases. Germline CDR1 is SGHTA and CDR2 is FQGNSA. V shed 4 bases and J 5 bases; nucleotides not matched to a gene: 4. The CDR3 consists of 15 residues. CDR3 region: CASSSGGGHNSPLHF. In DNA form, the CDR3 reads TGTGCCAGCAGCTCAGGGGGCGGTCATAATTCACCCCTCCACTTT.

In its sample, this clone was seen once. This chain connects TRBV10-2 to TRBJ2-5; 11 nucleotides agree with TRBD2. The V segment lost 4 bases and the J segment 5 bases; nucleotides outside the gene matches: 0. The CDR3 is 13 residues long. Germline V gene lookup returns CDR1 WSHSY and CDR2 SAAADI. The CDR3 DNA reads TGCGCCAGCAGTGGACTAGCGGGGGAGACCCAGTACTTC. Residues: CASSGLAGETQYF.

The chain combines TRBV4-2 with TRBJ2-1, with TRBD1 matching over 11 bases. In germline, CDR1 is LGHNA, CDR2 YNFKEQ. The V segment lost 2 bases and the J segment 5 bases; nucleotides outside the gene matches: 5. This CDR3 comprises 16 residues. This chain's CDR3 is CASSQHQGQGDNEQFF. The DNA of the CDR3 is TGTGCCAGCAGCCAACACCAGGGACAGGGGGACAATGAGCAGTTCTTC.

Only a few counts were recorded for this clone. The V gene is TRBV6-5, the J gene TRBJ1-1; weak D call: TRBD1 (6 bases). Trimming stripped 6 bases from V and 4 bases from J, with 9 bases between. The V gene's germline CDR1 is MNHEY and CDR2 SVGAGI. The CDR3 covers 12 residues. The CDR3 region is CASSSGATEAFF. CDR3 coding DNA: TGTGCCAGCAGCTCAGGGGCCACTGAAGCTTTCTTT.

The chain combines TRBV28 with TRBJ1-2; 9 positions agree with TRBD1. Germline CDR1 MDHEN, CDR2 SYDVKM. This CDR3 spans 16 amino acids. V lost 10 bases and J lost 4; bases outside the gene matches: 16. As DNA, the CDR3 is TGTGCCACCTCGTCATGGCACAGGGGGCAGGGCTATGGCTACACCTTC. The encoded protein is CATSSWHRGQGYGYTF.

This chain connects TRBV9 to TRBJ2-2; TRBD1 is a possible D gene (6 bases). V lost 0 bases, J lost 5 bases, and 8 bases lay in between. Germline V gives CDR1 SGDLS, CDR2 YYNGEE. The CDR3 totals 14 residues. The CDR3 protein is CASSVGGRTGELFF. CDR3 coding DNA: TGTGCCAGCAGCGTAGGGGGGCGTACCGGGGAGCTGTTTTTT.